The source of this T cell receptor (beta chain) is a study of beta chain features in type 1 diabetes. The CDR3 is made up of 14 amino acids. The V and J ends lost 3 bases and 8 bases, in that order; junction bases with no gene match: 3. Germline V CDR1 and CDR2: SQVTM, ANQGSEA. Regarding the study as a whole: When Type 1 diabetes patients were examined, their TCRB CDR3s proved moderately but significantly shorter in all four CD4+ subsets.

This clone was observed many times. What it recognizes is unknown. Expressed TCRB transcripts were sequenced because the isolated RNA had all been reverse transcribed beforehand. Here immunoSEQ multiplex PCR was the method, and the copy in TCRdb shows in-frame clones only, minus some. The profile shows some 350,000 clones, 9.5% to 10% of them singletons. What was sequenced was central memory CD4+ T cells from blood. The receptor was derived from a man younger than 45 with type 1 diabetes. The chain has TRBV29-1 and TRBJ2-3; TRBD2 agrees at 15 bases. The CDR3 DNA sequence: TGCAGCGTTGACGGGACTAGCGGGAGGAGTACGCAGTATTTT. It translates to CSVDGTSGRSTQYF.